A single TCR beta chain is shown here with its context. The antigen is undetermined. A unique molecular identifier was attached to every TCR cDNA molecule. TCRdb recomputed calls from the 5' RACE reads with MiXCR, one row per CDR3 protein. This sample has over 50,000 distinct CDR3 sequences, with 8.4% found just once. This sample is part of a study of spatial heterogeneity in lung cancer. As for the study in general: Raw sequencing reads included, on average, more than 8.5 appearances of each unique TCR and UMI combination.

Time point here: sample taken at primary tumor resection. Unsorted whole RNA of tumor, nontumor lung or frozen PBMC was sequenced. Samples were obtained from about 75 donors, all untreated early-stage non-small cell lung cancer patients. V was pared by 3 bases and J by 3 bases, with 7 bases of the junction left unmatched. The CDR3 length is 16 residues. Germline CDR1 and CDR2: LNHDA and SQIVND (reference sequence). General study results and limits: Expanded tumor TCRs that were ubiquitous appeared in blood more at resection than follow-up.

Sequences were derived from PBMCs, sampled at surgery. This chain uses TRBV19 with TRBJ2-4; 8 bases are shared with TRBD1. The TCR sequence derives from a female donor with early-stage non-small cell lung cancer. The DNA for the CDR3 is TGTGCCAGTAGTATTCCCGCCGGGACAGGCAAAAACATTCAGTACTTC. Residues: CASSIPAGTGKNIQYF. The complete variable domain, with remaining parts taken from reference TRBV19 and TRBJ2-4, reads DGGITQSPKYLFRKEGQNVTLSCEQNLNHDAMYWYRQDPGQGLRLIYYSQIVNDFQKGDIAEGYSVSREKKESFPLTVTSAQKNPTAFYLCASSIPAGTGKNIQYFGAGTRLSVL.